These T cell receptor beta chains were read from a single sample in a study of blood T cell repertoires in COVID-19. Assay used: immunoSEQ multiplex PCR; TCRdb lists only in-frame clones, some missing. Counted here are some 110,000 clones, approximately 83% occurring once; the ten biggest clones make up 0.83%. The sample taken for sequencing was peripheral blood. These receptors were obtained from a woman between 70 and 85 years old with acute or convalescent COVID-19. Each CDR3 is given with its conserved first and last residue. A D gene is named only where the DNA matches it firmly. Clone size is shown for a subset of rows, as once, few, many or a class of expanded clone.

DNA | CDR3 | J | D | size | V
TGTGCCAGCAGCTTGGACGGGAATTCACCCCTCCACTTT | CASSLDGNSPLHF | TRBJ1-6 | NA | NA | TRBV5-4
TGTGCCAGCAGTTTTTGGTACGGCACCGGGGAGCTGTTTTTT | CASSFWYGTGELFF | TRBJ2-2 | NA | NA | TRBV28
TGCAGCGTCGCCTCGGGACAGGGGGCGGCTGAAGCTTTCTTT | CSVASGQGAAEAFF | TRBJ1-1 | TRBD1 | NA | TRBV29-1
TGTGCCAGCAGGGCGGACAGGGGCTGGCATTCACCCCTCCACTTT | CASRADRGWHSPLHF | TRBJ1-6 | TRBD1 | NA | TRBV3-1/TRBV3-2
TGCAGCGTTGTAGCGACAGGGCAAGGTGGCTACACCTTC | CSVVATGQGGYTF | TRBJ1-2 | TRBD1 | NA | TRBV29-1
TGTGCCAGCAGCCAAGCAGGGGGCCACAATCAGCCCCAGCATTTT | CASSQAGGHNQPQHF | TRBJ1-5 | TRBD1 | medium-sized | TRBV3-1/TRBV3-2
TGCGCCTCCTCGGGACAGCCTAATTCACCCCTCCACTTT | CASSGQPNSPLHF | TRBJ1-6 | TRBD1 | NA | TRBV4-1
TGTGCCAGCAGCTTAGGCGGGGTCAATCAGCCCCAGCATTTT | CASSLGGVNQPQHF | TRBJ1-5 | NA | few | TRBV7-9
TGTGCCAGCAAGAGGACAGTTATGAACACTGAAGCTTTCTTT | CASKRTVMNTEAFF | TRBJ1-1 | NA | NA | TRBV5-8
TGCAGCGTCGACAGGGCGCACACCGGGGAGCTGTTTTTT | CSVDRAHTGELFF | TRBJ2-2 | TRBD1 | NA | TRBV29-1
TGTGCCAGTAGTCTCCCCCGATGGACAGGGCCCTCTGGAAACACCATATATTTT | CASSLPRWTGPSGNTIYF | TRBJ1-3 | TRBD1 | NA | TRBV19
TGTGCCAGCGTTCGGGGGGATAGCGGGGAGCTGTTTTTT | CASVRGDSGELFF | TRBJ2-2 | TRBD2 | NA | TRBV2
TGTGCCAGCGAGATGGAACAGGGTAGGGACTATGGCTACACCTTC | CASEMEQGRDYGYTF | TRBJ1-2 | NA | NA | TRBV2
TGTGCCAGTACCCCGGACAGGAGGAACACCGGGGAGCTGTTTTTT | CASTPDRRNTGELFF | TRBJ2-2 | TRBD1 | once | TRBV19
TGTGCCAGCAGTTTATACGGGGAAACGAACACTGAAGCTTTCTTT | CASSLYGETNTEAFF | TRBJ1-1 | NA | NA | TRBV27
TGTGCTAGTGGTCCCGGACAGGCCACCTACGAGCAGTACTTC | CASGPGQATYEQYF | TRBJ2-7 | TRBD1 | NA | TRBV12-5
TGTGCCAGCAGTTCAACTAGCGGGGGAGCCGTTTGGGGCTACAATGAGCAGTTCTTC | CASSSTSGGAVWGYNEQFF | TRBJ2-1 | TRBD2 | NA | TRBV27
TGTGCCAGCAGTTACCCGGACAGAAATCAGCCCCAGCATTTT | CASSYPDRNQPQHF | TRBJ1-5 | NA | NA | TRBV6-6
TGTGCCAGCAGTGACCGCGACAGGGGCGAGCAGTTCTTC | CASSDRDRGEQFF | TRBJ2-1 | TRBD1 | NA | TRBV6-1
TGTGCCATCAGTGGGGGGGTTGATCAGCCCCAGCATTTT | CAISGGVDQPQHF | TRBJ1-5 | NA | NA | TRBV10-3
TGTGCCAGCAGCTTGGTGGGGCGACAGGGCTCCGGGGAGCTGTTTTTT | CASSLVGRQGSGELFF | TRBJ2-2 | TRBD1 | NA | TRBV5-4
TGTGCCAGCAGCGTTACGGTGAACACTGAAGCTTTCTTT | CASSVTVNTEAFF | TRBJ1-1 | NA | NA | TRBV9
TGTGCCAGCAGCCCACAGGGGTGGTACAATGAGCAGTTCTTC | CASSPQGWYNEQFF | TRBJ2-1 | TRBD1 | NA | TRBV3-1/TRBV3-2